This T cell receptor (beta chain) was sequenced during a study of blood T cell repertoires in COVID-19. Study context: Donors in the United States, Italy and Spain gave samples during acute or convalescent COVID-19.

V lost 5 bases, J lost 11 bases, and 10 bases stayed unmatched. The CDR3 contains 15 residues. CDR1 is SEHNR and CDR2 is FQNEAQ in the germline V gene (reference sequence). The assay was immunoSEQ multiplex PCR, and TCRdb's table has in-frame clones only and misses some. This table has about 270,000 clones, more than 75% appearing once. This clone was observed a few times. Sequencing used peripheral blood. The clonotype originates from a man in his forties or fifties with active or convalescent COVID-19. The V call is TRBV7-9, the J call TRBJ1-6; the match to TRBD1 covers 9 bases. CDR3 sequence: CASSPSGTGLAPLHF. CDR3 DNA: TGTGCCAGCAGCCCTAGTGGGACAGGGTTGGCACCCCTCCACTTT.